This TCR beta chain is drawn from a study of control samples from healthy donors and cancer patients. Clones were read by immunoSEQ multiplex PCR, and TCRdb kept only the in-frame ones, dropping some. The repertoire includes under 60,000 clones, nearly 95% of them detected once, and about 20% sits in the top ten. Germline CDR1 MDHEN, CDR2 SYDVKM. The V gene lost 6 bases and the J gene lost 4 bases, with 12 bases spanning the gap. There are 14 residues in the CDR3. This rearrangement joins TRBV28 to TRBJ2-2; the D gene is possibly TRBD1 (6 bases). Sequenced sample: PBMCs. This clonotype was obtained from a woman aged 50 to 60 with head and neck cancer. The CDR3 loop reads CASRNQGLTGELFF. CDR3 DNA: TGTGCCAGCAGGAATCAGGGGCTCACCGGGGAGCTGTTTTTT. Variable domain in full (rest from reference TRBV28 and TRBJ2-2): DVKVTQSSRYLVKRTGEKVFLECVQDMDHENMFWYRQDPGLGLRLIYFSYDVKMKEKGDIPEGYSVSREKKERFSLILESASTNQTSMYLCASRNQGLTGELFFGEGSRLTVL.